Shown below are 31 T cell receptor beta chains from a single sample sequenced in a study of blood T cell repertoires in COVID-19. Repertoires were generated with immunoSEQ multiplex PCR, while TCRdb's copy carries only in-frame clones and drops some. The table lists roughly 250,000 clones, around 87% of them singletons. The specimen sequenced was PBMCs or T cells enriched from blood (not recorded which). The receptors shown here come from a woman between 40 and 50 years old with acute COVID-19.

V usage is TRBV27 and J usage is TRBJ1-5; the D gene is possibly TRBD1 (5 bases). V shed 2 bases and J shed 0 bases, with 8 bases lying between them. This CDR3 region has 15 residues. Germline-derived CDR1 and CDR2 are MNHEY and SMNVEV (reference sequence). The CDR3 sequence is CASSLRGYSNQPQHF. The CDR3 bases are TGTGCCAGCAGTTTAAGGGGTTATAGCAATCAGCCCCAGCATTTT.

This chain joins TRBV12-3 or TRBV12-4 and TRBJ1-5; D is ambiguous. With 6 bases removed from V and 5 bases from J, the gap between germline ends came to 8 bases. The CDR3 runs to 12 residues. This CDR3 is CASSWRDQPQHF. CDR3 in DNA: TGTGCCAGCAGCTGGAGAGATCAGCCCCAGCATTTT.

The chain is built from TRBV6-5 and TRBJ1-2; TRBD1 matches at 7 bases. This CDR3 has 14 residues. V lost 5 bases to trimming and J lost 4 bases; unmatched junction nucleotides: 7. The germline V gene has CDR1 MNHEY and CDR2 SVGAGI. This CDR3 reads CASSTPGQIYGYTF. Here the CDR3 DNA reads TGTGCCAGCAGTACACCGGGACAGATCTATGGCTACACCTTC.

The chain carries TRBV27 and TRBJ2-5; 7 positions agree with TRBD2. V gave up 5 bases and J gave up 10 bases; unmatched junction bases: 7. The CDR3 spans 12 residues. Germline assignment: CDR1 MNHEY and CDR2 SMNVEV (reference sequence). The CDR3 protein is CASSLPAGVQYF. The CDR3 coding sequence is TGTGCCAGCAGTCTCCCTGCGGGGGTCCAGTACTTC.

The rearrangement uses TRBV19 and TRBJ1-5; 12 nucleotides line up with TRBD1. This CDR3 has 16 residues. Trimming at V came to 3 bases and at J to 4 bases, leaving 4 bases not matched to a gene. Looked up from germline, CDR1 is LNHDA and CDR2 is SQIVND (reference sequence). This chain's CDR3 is CASSIPGQGANQPQHF. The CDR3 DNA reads TGTGCCAGTAGTATCCCGGGACAGGGGGCAAATCAGCCCCAGCATTTT.

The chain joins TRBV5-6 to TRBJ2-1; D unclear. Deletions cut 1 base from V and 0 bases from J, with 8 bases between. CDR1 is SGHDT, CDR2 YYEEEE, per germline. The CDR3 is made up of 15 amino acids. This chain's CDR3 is CASSLIKLSYNEQFF. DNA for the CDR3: TGTGCCAGCAGCTTGATAAAGCTCTCCTACAATGAGCAGTTCTTC.

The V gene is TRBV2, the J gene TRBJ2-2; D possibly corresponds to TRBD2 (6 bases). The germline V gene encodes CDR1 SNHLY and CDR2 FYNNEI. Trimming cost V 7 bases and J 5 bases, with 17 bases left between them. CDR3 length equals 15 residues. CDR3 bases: TGTGCCAGCATGCCCGCTTTTGGGAGGACCGGGGAGCTGTTTTTT. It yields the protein CASMPAFGRTGELFF. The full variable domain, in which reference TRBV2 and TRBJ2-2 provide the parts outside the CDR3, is EPEVTQTPSHQVTQMGQEVILRCVPISNHLYFYWYRQILGQKVEFLVSFYNNEISEKSEIFDDQFSVERPDGSNFTLKIRSTKLEDSAMYFCASMPAFGRTGELFFGEGSRLTVL.

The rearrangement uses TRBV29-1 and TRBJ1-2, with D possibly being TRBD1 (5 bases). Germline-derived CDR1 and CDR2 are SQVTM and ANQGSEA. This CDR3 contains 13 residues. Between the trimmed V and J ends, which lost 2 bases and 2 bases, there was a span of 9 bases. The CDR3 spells CSVERPGNYGYTF. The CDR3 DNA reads TGCAGCGTTGAACGGCCAGGGAACTATGGCTACACCTTC. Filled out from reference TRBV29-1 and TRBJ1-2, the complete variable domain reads SAVISQKPSRDICQRGTSLTIQCQVDSQVTMMFWYRQQPGQSLTLIATANQGSEATYESGFVIDKFPISRPNLTFSTLTVSNMSPEDSSIYLCSVERPGNYGYTFGSGTRLTVV.

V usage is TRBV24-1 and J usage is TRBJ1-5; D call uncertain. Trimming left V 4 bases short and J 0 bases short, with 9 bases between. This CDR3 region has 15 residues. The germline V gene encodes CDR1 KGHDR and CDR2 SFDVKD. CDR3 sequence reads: CATSESGISNQPQHF. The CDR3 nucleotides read TGTGCCACCAGTGAGAGCGGTATTAGCAATCAGCCCCAGCATTTT.

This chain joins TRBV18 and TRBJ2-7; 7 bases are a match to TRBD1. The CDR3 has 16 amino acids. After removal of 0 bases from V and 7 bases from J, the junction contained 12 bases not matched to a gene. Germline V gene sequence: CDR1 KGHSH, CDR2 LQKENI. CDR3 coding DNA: TGTGCCAGCTCACCACCGCTGGCACAGGGGTTTAATGAGCAGTACTTC. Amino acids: CASSPPLAQGFNEQYF.

The CDR3 spells CASSGRGQIQETQYF. The CDR3 DNA sequence: TGTGCCAGCAGCGGCAGGGGGCAAATTCAAGAGACCCAGTACTTC. V usage is TRBV7-2 and J usage is TRBJ2-5, with 8 bases matching TRBD1. V gave up 5 bases and J gave up 2 bases; unmatched junction bases: 7. Germline V gene sequence: CDR1 SGHTA, CDR2 FQGNSA. There are 15 residues in the CDR3.

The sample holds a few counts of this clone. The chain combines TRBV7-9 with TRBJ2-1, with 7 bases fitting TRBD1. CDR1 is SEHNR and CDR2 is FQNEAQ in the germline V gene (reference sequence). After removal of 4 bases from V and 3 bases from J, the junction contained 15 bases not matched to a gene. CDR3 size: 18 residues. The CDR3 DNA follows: TGTGCCAGCAGCTCTAGTGGGCGGGCGTCAGGGGGCTACAATGAGCAGTTCTTC. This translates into CASSSSGRASGGYNEQFF.

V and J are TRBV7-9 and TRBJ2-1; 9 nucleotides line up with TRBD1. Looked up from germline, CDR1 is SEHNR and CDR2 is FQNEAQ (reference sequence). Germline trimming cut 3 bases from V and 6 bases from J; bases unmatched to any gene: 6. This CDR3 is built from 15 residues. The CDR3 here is CASSFRDRVPNEQFF. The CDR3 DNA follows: TGTGCCAGCAGCTTCCGGGACAGGGTGCCCAATGAGCAGTTCTTC.

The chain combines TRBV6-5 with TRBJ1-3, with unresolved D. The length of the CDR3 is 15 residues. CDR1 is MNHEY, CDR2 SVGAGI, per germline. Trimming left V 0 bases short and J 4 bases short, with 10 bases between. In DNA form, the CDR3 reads TGTGCCAGCAGTTACTCGAGCCCGCGGGGAAACACCATATATTTT. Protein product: CASSYSSPRGNTIYF.

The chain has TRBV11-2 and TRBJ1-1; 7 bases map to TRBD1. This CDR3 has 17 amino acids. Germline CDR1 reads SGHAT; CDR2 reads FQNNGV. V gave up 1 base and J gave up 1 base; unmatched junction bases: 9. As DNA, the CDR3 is TGTGCCAGCAGCTTAGCCCTACAGGGGTCCACGAACACTGAAGCTTTCTTT. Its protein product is CASSLALQGSTNTEAFF.

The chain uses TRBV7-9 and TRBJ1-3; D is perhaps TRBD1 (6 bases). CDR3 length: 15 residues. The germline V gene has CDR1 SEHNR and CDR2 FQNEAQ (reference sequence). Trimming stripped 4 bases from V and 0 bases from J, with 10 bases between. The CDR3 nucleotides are TGTGCCAGCAGCTCTGACAGGAACTCTGGAAACACCATATATTTT. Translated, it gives CASSSDRNSGNTIYF.

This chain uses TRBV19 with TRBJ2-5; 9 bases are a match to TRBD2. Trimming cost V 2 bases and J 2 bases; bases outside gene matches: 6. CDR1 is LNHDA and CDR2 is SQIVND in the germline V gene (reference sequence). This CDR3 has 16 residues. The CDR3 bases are TGTGCCAGTAGTATATGGCCTAGCGGGACACAAGAGACCCAGTACTTC. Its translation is CASSIWPSGTQETQYF.

The CDR3 protein is CASSPVPWREVHEQFF. In DNA, the CDR3 is TGTGCCAGCTCACCAGTCCCTTGGCGGGAGGTCCATGAGCAGTTCTTC. J is TRBJ2-1 and V is TRBV18, with TRBD2 matching over 8 bases. The CDR3 covers 16 residues. V dropped 2 bases and J dropped 8; count of bases not matched to a gene: 11. The germline gives CDR1 KGHSH, CDR2 LQKENI. Combining the CDR3 with reference TRBV18 and TRBJ2-1 gives the whole variable domain NAGVMQNPRHLVRRRGQEARLRCSPMKGHSHVYWYRQLPEEGLKFMVYLQKENIIDESGMPKERFSAEFPKEGPSILRIQQVVRGDSAAYFCASSPVPWREVHEQFFGPGTRLTVL.

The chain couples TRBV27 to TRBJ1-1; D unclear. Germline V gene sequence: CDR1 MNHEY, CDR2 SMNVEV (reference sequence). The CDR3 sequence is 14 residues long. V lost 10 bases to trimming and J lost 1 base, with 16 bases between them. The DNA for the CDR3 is TGTGCCACCAAACCCGGGGTTTCGAACACTGAAGCTTTCTTT. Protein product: CATKPGVSNTEAFF.

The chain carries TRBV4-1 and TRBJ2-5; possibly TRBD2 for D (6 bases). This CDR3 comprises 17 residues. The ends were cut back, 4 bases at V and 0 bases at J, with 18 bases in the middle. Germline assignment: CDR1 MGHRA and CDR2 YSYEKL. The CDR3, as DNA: TGCGCCAGCAGCCCGGTTGTCTCGGCGGGATACCAAGAGACCCAGTACTTC. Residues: CASSPVVSAGYQETQYF.

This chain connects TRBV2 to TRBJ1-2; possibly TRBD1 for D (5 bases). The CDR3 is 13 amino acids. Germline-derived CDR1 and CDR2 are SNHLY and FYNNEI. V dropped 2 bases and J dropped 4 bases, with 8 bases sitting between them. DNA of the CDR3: TGTGCCAGCAGTGAAATTAGGGGCTATGGCTACACCTTC. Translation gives CASSEIRGYGYTF.

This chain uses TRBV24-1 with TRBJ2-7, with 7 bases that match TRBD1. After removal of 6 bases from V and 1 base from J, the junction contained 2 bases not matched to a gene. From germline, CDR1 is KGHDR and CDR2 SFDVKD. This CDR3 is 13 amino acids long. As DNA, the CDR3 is TGTGCCACCAGTCGACAGGGATCCTACGAGCAGTACTTC. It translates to CATSRQGSYEQYF.

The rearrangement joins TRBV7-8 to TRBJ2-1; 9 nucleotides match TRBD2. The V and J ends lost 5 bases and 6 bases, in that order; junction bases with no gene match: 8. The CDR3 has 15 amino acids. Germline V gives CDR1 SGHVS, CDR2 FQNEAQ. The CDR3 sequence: CASSPGTSKGNEQFF. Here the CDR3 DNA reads TGTGCCAGCAGCCCCGGGACTAGCAAGGGCAATGAGCAGTTCTTC.

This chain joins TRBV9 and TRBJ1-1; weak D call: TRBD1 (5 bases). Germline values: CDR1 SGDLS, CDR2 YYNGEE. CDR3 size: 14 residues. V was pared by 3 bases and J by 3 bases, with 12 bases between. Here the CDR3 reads CASSASRDYTEAFF. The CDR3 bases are TGTGCCAGCAGCGCTTCCCGGGACTACACTGAAGCTTTCTTT.

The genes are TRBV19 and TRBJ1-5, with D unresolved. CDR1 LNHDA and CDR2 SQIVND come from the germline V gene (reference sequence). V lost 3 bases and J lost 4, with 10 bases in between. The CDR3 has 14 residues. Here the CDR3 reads CASSIEHGNQPQHF. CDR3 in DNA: TGTGCCAGTAGTATCGAACACGGGAATCAGCCCCAGCATTTT. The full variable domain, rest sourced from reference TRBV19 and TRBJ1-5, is DGGITQSPKYLFRKEGQNVTLSCEQNLNHDAMYWYRQDPGQGLRLIYYSQIVNDFQKGDIAEGYSVSREKKESFPLTVTSAQKNPTAFYLCASSIEHGNQPQHFGDGTRLSIL.

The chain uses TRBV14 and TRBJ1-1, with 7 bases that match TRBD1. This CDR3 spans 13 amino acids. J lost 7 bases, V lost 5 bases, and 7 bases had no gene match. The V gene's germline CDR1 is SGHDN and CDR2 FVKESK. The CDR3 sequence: CASSYDRESEAFF. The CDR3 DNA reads TGTGCCAGCAGCTACGACAGGGAGAGTGAAGCTTTCTTT.

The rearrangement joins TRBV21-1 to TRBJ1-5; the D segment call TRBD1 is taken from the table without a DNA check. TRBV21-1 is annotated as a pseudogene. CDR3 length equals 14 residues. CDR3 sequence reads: CASIKPGYGQPQHF. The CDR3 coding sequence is TGTGCCAGCATCAAACCAGGGTATGGTCAGCCCCAGCATTTT.

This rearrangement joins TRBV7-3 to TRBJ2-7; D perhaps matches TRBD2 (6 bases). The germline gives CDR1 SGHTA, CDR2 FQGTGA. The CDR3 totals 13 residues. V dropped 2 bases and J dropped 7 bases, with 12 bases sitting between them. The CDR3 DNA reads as TGTGCCAGCAGCTTAGGACTATCGGGGGAGCAGTACTTC. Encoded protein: CASSLGLSGEQYF. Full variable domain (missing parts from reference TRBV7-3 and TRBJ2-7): GAGVSQTPSNKVTEKGKYVELRCDPISGHTALYWYRQSLGQGPEFLIYFQGTGAADDSGLPNDRFFAVRPEGSVSTLKIQRTERGDSAVYLCASSLGLSGEQYFGPGTRLTVT.

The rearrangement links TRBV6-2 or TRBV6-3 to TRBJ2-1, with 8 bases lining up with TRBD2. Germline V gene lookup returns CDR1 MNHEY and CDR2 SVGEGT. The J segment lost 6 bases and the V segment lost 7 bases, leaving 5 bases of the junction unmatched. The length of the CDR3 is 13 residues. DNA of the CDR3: TGTGCCAGCATCCCCGGGGGGGGCAATGAGCAGTTCTTC. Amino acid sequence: CASIPGGGNEQFF.

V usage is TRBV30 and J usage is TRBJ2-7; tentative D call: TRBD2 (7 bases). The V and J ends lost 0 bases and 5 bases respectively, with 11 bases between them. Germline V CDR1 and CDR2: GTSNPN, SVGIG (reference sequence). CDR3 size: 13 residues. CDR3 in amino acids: CAWSVGGGDEQYF. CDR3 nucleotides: TGTGCCTGGAGTGTAGGGGGAGGGGACGAGCAGTACTTC.

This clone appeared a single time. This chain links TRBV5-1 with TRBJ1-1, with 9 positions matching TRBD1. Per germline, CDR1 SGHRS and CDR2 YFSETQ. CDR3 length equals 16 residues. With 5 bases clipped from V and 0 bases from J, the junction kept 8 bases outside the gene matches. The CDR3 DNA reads TGCGCCAGCAGGGCTTTTGGGACAGGGCTGAACACTGAAGCTTTCTTT. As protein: CASRAFGTGLNTEAFF. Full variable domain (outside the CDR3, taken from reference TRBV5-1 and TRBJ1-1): KAGVTQTPRYLIKTRGQQVTLSCSPISGHRSVSWYQQTPGQGLQFLFEYFSETQRNKGNFPGRFSGRQFSNSRSEMNVSTLELGDSALYLCASRAFGTGLNTEAFFGQGTRLTVV.